This is a list of T cell receptor beta chains from one sample in a study of OX40 agonist ivuxolimab in advanced cancers. Here immunoSEQ multiplex PCR was the method, and the copy in TCRdb shows in-frame clones only, minus some. The sample has approximately 58,000 clones, roughly 84% seen once. The specimen was CD4+ or CD8+ T cells sorted from blood, collected in a trial of the OX40 agonist ivuxolimab. These receptors were obtained from an adult with an advanced solid tumor such as melanoma, head and neck, liver or kidney cancer. Each CDR3 is given with its conserved first and last residue. A D gene is named only where the DNA matches it firmly. A clone size is listed for some rows: how often the clone was seen (once, few, many), or a class if it is expanded.

d_call | clone_size | j_call | v_call | cdr3_aa | cdr3_nt
- | few | TRBJ1-6 | TRBV9 | CASSALRRPNSPLHF | TGTGCCAGCAGCGCCCTCCGGCGTCCAAATTCACCCCTCCACTTT
- | - | TRBJ1-6 | TRBV4-1 | CASSQTDSGSYNSPLHF | TGCGCCAGCAGCCAGACCGACAGCGGATCCTATAATTCACCCCTCCACTTT
- | - | TRBJ2-4 | TRBV28 | CASSGDRILGNIQYF | TGTGCCAGCTCCGGAGACCGGATTCTTGGAAACATTCAGTACTTC
TRBD1 | - | TRBJ1-1 | TRBV13 | CASSFDRVNTEAFF | TGTGCCAGCAGCTTCGACAGGGTTAACACTGAAGCTTTCTTT
- | few | TRBJ2-1 | TRBV5-8 | CATLSRSSYNEQFF | TGTGCCACCCTCAGCAGGAGCTCCTACAATGAGCAGTTCTTC
- | - | TRBJ2-3 | TRBV11-2 | CASSPSGPSTDTQYF | TGTGCCAGCAGCCCGAGCGGTCCAAGCACAGATACGCAGTATTTT
- | - | TRBJ2-5 | TRBV4-1 | CASSLQVGSQETQYF | TGCGCCAGCAGCTTACAAGTGGGAAGCCAAGAGACCCAGTACTTC
- | - | TRBJ2-1 | TRBV6-1 | CASRSPGGKNEQFF | TGTGCCAGCAGAAGCCCGGGGGGCAAAAATGAGCAGTTCTTC
TRBD2 | few | TRBJ2-1 | TRBV7-2 | CASSFRRGDEQFF | TGTGCCAGCAGCTTCCGGCGGGGGGATGAGCAGTTCTTC
- | - | TRBJ1-2 | TRBV30 | CAWSRQNYGYTF | TGTGCCTGGAGTCGTCAGAACTATGGCTACACCTTC
- | - | TRBJ1-2 | TRBV5-1 | CASSTDRTVYGYTF | TGCGCCAGCAGCACAGACAGGACCGTCTATGGCTACACCTTC
- | - | TRBJ1-5 | TRBV6-6 | CASSRERGNQPQHF | TGTGCCAGTTCCAGGGAAAGGGGCAATCAGCCCCAGCATTTT
- | - | TRBJ2-6 | TRBV4-1 | CASSQIQSSGANVLTF | TGCGCCAGCAGCCAAATCCAGAGCTCTGGGGCCAACGTCCTGACTTTC
TRBD1 | few | TRBJ2-1 | TRBV19 | CASGQGEYNEQFF | TGTGCCAGCGGACAGGGGGAGTACAATGAGCAGTTCTTC
- | - | TRBJ1-5 | TRBV6-5 | CASRRQGGQPQHF | TGTGCCAGCAGAAGGCAGGGCGGTCAGCCCCAGCATTTT
- | - | TRBJ2-7 | TRBV6-1 | CASRRGGLIKDEQYF | TGTGCCAGCAGGAGGGGGGGCTTAATTAAGGACGAGCAGTACTTC
- | - | TRBJ1-3 | TRBV4-1 | CASSQNGRGAAGNTIYF | TGCGCCAGCAGCCAGAACGGAAGGGGGGCGGCTGGAAACACCATATATTTT
TRBD2 | - | TRBJ2-3 | TRBV28 | CASRGASGSTDTQYF | TGTGCCAGCCGCGGCGCTAGCGGTAGCACAGATACGCAGTATTTT
- | - | TRBJ2-7 | TRBV29-1 | CSVSPGLSYEQYF | TGCAGCGTTTCCCCCGGGCTATCCTACGAGCAGTACTTC
TRBD2 | - | TRBJ2-3 | TRBV7-6 | CASSSPPRGGPDTQYF | TGTGCCAGCAGCTCCCCCCCGCGGGGGGGCCCCGATACGCAGTATTTT
- | - | TRBJ2-1 | TRBV7-9 | CASELSRKQFF | TGTGCCAGCGAGCTTAGTCGGAAGCAGTTCTTC
TRBD2 | - | TRBJ2-1 | TRBV19 | CASSPQPSSGGSSSYNEQFF | TGTGCCAGTAGTCCTCAACCCAGTAGCGGGGGGAGTAGCTCCTACAATGAGCAGTTCTTC
TRBD1 | - | TRBJ1-5 | TRBV5-1 | CASSRTGGNQPQHF | TGCGCCAGCAGCCGGACAGGGGGCAATCAGCCCCAGCATTTT
TRBD1 | - | TRBJ1-6 | TRBV5-1 | CASSLEGQGYNSPLHF | TGCGCCAGCAGCTTGGAGGGACAGGGCTATAATTCACCCCTCCACTTT
- | once | TRBJ2-5 | TRBV7-9 | CASSLLEETQYF | TGTGCCAGCAGCCTGTTGGAAGAGACCCAGTACTTC
- | once | TRBJ1-3 | TRBV6-5 | CASRRANSGNTIYF | TGTGCCAGCCGCCGGGCTAACTCTGGAAACACCATATATTTT
TRBD2 | - | TRBJ2-5 | TRBV5-4 | CASSLAQSGGAGKTQYF | TGTGCCAGCAGCTTGGCCCAGAGCGGGGGGGCCGGGAAGACCCAGTACTTC
- | once | TRBJ2-1 | TRBV7-3 | CASSPWQGSSYNEQFF | TGTGCCAGCAGCCCGTGGCAGGGTAGCTCCTACAATGAGCAGTTCTTC
- | - | TRBJ1-1 | TRBV6-5 | CASSKGGPGTEAFF | TGTGCCAGCAGTAAGGGGGGCCCCGGGACTGAAGCTTTCTTT
- | - | TRBJ1-3 | TRBV28 | CASSMTVSGNTIYF | TGTGCCAGCAGTATGACAGTCTCTGGAAACACCATATATTTT
- | once | TRBJ1-3 | TRBV6-6 | CASSSTQGRNTIYF | TGTGCCAGCAGTTCGACACAGGGCCGCAACACCATATATTTT
- | - | TRBJ2-3 | TRBV5-6 | CASSLTKIKSWGTDTQYF | TGTGCCAGCAGTCTAACAAAAATTAAGAGCTGGGGCACAGATACGCAGTATTTT
- | once | TRBJ2-7 | TRBV7-2 | CASSLLGDSYEQYF | TGTGCCAGCAGCTTACTCGGTGACTCCTACGAGCAGTACTTC
- | - | TRBJ2-5 | TRBV4-1 | CASSQATGRLETQYF | TGCGCCAGCAGCCAAGCAACCGGGCGGCTGGAGACCCAGTACTTC
- | - | TRBJ2-6 | TRBV7-9 | CASSVHSGLKANVLTF | TGTGCCAGCAGCGTTCATAGCGGTTTAAAGGCCAACGTCCTGACTTTC
- | - | TRBJ1-5 | TRBV6-1 | CASSEFQPQHF | TGTGCCAGCAGTGAATTTCAGCCCCAGCATTTT
- | - | TRBJ2-1 | TRBV28 | CASRQGSDYNEQFF | TGTGCCAGCAGGCAGGGAAGCGACTACAATGAGCAGTTCTTC
- | - | TRBJ2-7 | TRBV2 | CASSPRRGASYEQYF | TGTGCCAGCAGCCCCCGTAGGGGGGCTTCCTACGAGCAGTACTTC
- | - | TRBJ1-5 | TRBV28 | CASSLEGLGNQPQHF | TGTGCCAGCAGTTTGGAAGGACTAGGCAATCAGCCCCAGCATTTT
- | - | TRBJ2-5 | TRBV12-2 | CASRLVLVQETQYF | TGTGCAAGTCGCTTAGTACTGGTCCAAGAGACCCAGTACTTC
TRBD1 | - | TRBJ2-1 | TRBV5-1 | CASSLGTGGTYNEQFF | TGCGCCAGCAGCTTGGGGACAGGGGGGACCTACAATGAGCAGTTCTTC